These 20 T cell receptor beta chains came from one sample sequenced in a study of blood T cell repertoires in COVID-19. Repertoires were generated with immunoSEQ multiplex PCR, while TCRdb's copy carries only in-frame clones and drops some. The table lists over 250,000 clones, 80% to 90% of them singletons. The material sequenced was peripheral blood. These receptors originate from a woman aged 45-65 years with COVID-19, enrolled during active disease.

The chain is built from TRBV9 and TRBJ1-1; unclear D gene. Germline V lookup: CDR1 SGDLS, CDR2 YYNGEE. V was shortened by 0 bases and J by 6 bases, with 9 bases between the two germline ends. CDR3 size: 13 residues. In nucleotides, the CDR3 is TGTGCCAGCAGCGTAGACATTTATTCTGAAGCTTTCTTT. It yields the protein CASSVDIYSEAFF.

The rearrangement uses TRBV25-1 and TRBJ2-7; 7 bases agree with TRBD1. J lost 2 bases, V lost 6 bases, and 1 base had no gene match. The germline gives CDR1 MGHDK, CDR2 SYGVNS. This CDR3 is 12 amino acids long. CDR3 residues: CASSGTAYEQYF. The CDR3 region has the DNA TGTGCCAGCAGCGGGACAGCCTACGAGCAGTACTTC.

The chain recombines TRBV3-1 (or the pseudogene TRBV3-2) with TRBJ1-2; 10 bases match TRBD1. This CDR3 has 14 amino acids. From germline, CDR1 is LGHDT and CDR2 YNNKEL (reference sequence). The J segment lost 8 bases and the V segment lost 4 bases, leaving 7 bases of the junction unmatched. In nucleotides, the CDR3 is TGTGCCAGCAGCCGGGACAGGGGATCACAGGGCTACACCTTC. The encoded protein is CASSRDRGSQGYTF.

The CDR3 bases are TGTGCCAGCAATGCCGGGAGCGCGAACACCGGGGAGCTGTTTTTT. The encoded protein is CASNAGSANTGELFF. The chain couples TRBV25-1 to TRBJ2-2, with D tentatively TRBD2 (6 bases). There are 15 residues in the CDR3. CDR1 is MGHDK, CDR2 SYGVNS, per germline. The V and J ends lost 7 bases and 0 bases respectively, with 12 bases between them. Supplemented by reference TRBV25-1 and TRBJ2-2, the full variable domain reads EADIYQTPRYLVIGTGKKITLECSQTMGHDKMYWYQQDPGMELHLIHYSYGVNSTEKGDLSSESTVSRIRTEHFPLTLESARPSHTSQYLCASNAGSANTGELFFGEGSRLTVL.

In DNA, the CDR3 is TGTGCCAGCAGCTTCTCCGCAGGGACACCCTATGGCTACACCTTC. Translating gives CASSFSAGTPYGYTF. The rearrangement links TRBV7-9 to TRBJ1-2, with TRBD1 as a possible D gene (6 bases). Germline loops: CDR1 SEHNR, CDR2 FQNEAQ (reference sequence). There are 15 residues in the CDR3. Deletions cut 3 bases from V and 4 bases from J, with 15 bases between.

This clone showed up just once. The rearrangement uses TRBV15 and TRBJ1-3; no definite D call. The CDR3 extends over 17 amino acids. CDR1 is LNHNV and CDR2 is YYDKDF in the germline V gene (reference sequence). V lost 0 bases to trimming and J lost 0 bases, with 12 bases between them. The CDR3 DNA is TGTGCCACCAGCAGAGATATAACGAGGAGCTCTGGAAACACCATATATTTT. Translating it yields CATSRDITRSSGNTIYF.

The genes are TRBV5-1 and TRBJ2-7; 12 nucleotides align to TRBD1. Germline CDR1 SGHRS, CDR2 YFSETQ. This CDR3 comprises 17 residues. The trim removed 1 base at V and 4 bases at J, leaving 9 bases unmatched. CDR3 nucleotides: TGCGCCAGCAGCTTGTGGGGCTCGGGACAGGGGGCTTACGAGCAGTACTTC. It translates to CASSLWGSGQGAYEQYF.

Here the CDR3 reads CASRPPTGHGYTF. Here the CDR3 DNA reads TGTGCCAGCAGGCCGCCGACAGGCCACGGCTACACCTTC. The chain recombines TRBV6-5 with TRBJ1-2; D possibly corresponds to TRBD1 (6 bases). V was pared by 6 bases and J by 8 bases, with 16 bases between. CDR1 and CDR2 (germline): MNHEY, SVGAGI. The CDR3 totals 13 residues.

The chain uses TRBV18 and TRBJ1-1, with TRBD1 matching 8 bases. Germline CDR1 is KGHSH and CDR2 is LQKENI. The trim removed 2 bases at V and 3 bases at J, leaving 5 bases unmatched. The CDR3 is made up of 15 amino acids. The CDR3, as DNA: TGTGCCAGCTCACCAAGGACAGGGAGGGACACTGAAGCTTTCTTT. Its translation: CASSPRTGRDTEAFF.

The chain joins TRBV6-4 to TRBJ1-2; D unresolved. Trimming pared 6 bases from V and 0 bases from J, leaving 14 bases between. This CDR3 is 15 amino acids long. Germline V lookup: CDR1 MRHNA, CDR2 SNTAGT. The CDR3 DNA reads TGTGCCAGCAGCCCCTACGGGTCCCCTAACTATGGCTACACCTTC. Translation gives CASSPYGSPNYGYTF.

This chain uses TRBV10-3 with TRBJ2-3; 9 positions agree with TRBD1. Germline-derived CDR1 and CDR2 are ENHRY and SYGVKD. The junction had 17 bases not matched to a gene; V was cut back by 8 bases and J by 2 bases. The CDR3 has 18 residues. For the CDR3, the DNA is TGTGCCATCGGAAGATTCAACCCGGGACAGGGATTCACAGATACGCAGTATTTT. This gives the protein CAIGRFNPGQGFTDTQYF.

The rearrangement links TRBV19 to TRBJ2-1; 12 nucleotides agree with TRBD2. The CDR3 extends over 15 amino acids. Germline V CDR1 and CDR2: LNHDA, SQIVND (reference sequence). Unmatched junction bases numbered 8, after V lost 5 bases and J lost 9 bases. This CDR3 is CASSRLAGGPSEQFF. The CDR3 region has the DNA TGTGCCAGTAGTCGCCTAGCGGGAGGGCCGAGTGAGCAGTTCTTC.

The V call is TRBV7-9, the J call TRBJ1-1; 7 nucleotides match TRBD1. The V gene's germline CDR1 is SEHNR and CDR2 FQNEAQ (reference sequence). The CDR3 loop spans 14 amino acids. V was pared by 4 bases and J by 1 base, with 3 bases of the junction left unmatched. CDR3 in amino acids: CASSSQGRNTEAFF. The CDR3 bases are TGTGCCAGCAGCTCACAGGGGAGGAACACTGAAGCTTTCTTT. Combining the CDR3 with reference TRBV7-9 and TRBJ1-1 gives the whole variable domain DTGVSQNPRHKITKRGQNVTFRCDPISEHNRLYWYRQTLGQGPEFLTYFQNEAQLEKSRLLSDRFSAERPKGSFSTLEIQRTEQGDSAMYLCASSSQGRNTEAFFGQGTRLTVV.

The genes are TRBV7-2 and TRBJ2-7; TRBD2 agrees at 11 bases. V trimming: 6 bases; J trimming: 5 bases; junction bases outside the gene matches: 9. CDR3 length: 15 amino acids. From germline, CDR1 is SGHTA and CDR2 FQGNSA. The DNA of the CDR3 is TGTGCCAGCAGGTATAATAGCGGGAGGGCCGACGAGCAGTACTTC. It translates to CASRYNSGRADEQYF.

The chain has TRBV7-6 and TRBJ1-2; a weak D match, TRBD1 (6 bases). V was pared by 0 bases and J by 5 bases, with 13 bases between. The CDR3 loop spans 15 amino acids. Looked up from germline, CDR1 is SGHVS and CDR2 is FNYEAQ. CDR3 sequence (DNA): TGTGCCAGCAGCTTAGCAACCGGGACAAGTTATGGCTACACCTTC. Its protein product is CASSLATGTSYGYTF. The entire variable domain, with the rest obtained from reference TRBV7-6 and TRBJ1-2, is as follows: GAGVSQSPRYKVTKRGQDVALRCDPISGHVSLYWYRQALGQGPEFLTYFNYEAQQDKSGLPNDRFSAERPEGSISTLTIQRTEQRDSAMYRCASSLATGTSYGYTFGSGTRLTVV.

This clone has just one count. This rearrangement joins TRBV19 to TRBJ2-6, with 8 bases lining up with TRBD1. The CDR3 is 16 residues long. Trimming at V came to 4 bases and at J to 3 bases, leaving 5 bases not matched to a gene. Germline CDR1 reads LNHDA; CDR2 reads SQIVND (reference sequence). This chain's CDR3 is CASSTTGAYGANVLTF. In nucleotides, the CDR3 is TGTGCCAGTAGTACGACAGGGGCTTATGGGGCCAACGTCCTGACTTTC.

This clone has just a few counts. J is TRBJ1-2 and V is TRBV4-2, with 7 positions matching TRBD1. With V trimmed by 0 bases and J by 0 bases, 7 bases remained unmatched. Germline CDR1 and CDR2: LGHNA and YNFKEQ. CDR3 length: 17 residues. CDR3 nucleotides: TGTGCCAGCAGCCAAGATATCACAGGGGCCTCTAACTATGGCTACACCTTC. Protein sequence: CASSQDITGASNYGYTF.

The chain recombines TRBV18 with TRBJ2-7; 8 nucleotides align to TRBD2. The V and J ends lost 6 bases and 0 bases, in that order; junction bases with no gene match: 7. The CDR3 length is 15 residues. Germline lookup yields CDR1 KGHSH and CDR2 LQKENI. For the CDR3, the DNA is TGTGCCAGCTCCCTCAGCGGGAGCAGCTCCTACGAGCAGTACTTC. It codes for CASSLSGSSSYEQYF. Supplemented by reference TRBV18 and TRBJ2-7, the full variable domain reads NAGVMQNPRHLVRRRGQEARLRCSPMKGHSHVYWYRQLPEEGLKFMVYLQKENIIDESGMPKERFSAEFPKEGPSILRIQQVVRGDSAAYFCASSLSGSSSYEQYFGPGTRLTVT.

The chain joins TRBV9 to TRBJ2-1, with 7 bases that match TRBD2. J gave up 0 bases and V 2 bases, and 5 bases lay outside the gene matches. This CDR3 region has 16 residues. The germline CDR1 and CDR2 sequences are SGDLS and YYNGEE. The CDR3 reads CASSVLAGGSYNEQFF. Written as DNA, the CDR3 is TGTGCCAGCAGCGTCTTAGCGGGCGGCTCCTACAATGAGCAGTTCTTC.

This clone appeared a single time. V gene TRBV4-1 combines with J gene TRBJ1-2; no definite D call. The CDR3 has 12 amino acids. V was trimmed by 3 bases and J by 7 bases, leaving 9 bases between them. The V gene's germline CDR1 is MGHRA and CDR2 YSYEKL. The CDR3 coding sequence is TGCGCCAGCAGCCAGGGCCAGCTTGGCTACACCTTC. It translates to CASSQGQLGYTF.